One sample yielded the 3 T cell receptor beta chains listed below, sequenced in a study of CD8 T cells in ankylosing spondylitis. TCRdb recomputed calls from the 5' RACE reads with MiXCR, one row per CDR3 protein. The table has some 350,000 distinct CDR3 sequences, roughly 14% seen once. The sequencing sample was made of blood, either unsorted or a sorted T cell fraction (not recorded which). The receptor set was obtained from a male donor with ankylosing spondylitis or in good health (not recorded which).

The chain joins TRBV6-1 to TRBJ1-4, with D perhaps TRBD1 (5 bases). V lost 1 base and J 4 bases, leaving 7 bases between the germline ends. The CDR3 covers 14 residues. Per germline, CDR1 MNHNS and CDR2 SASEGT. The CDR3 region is CASSEDRINEKLFF. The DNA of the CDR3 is TGTGCCAGCAGTGAAGACAGGATTAATGAAAAACTGTTTTTT.

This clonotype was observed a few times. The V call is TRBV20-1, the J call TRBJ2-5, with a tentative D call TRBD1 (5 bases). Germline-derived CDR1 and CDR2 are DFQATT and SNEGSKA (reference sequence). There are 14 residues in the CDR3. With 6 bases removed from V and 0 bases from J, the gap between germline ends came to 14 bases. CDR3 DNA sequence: TGCAGTGCGACGACAGCCTTGTACCAAGAGACCCAGTACTTC. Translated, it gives CSATTALYQETQYF.

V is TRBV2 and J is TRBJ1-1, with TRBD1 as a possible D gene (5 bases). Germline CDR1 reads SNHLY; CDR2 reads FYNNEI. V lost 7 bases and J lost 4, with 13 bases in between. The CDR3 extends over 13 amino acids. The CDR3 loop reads CASTGGRGTEAFF. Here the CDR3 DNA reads TGTGCCAGCACGGGGGGTAGGGGCACTGAAGCTTTCTTT. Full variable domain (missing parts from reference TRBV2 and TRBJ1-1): EPEVTQTPSHQVTQMGQEVILRCVPISNHLYFYWYRQILGQKVEFLVSFYNNEISEKSEIFDDQFSVERPDGSNFTLKIRSTKLEDSAMYFCASTGGRGTEAFFGQGTRLTVV.